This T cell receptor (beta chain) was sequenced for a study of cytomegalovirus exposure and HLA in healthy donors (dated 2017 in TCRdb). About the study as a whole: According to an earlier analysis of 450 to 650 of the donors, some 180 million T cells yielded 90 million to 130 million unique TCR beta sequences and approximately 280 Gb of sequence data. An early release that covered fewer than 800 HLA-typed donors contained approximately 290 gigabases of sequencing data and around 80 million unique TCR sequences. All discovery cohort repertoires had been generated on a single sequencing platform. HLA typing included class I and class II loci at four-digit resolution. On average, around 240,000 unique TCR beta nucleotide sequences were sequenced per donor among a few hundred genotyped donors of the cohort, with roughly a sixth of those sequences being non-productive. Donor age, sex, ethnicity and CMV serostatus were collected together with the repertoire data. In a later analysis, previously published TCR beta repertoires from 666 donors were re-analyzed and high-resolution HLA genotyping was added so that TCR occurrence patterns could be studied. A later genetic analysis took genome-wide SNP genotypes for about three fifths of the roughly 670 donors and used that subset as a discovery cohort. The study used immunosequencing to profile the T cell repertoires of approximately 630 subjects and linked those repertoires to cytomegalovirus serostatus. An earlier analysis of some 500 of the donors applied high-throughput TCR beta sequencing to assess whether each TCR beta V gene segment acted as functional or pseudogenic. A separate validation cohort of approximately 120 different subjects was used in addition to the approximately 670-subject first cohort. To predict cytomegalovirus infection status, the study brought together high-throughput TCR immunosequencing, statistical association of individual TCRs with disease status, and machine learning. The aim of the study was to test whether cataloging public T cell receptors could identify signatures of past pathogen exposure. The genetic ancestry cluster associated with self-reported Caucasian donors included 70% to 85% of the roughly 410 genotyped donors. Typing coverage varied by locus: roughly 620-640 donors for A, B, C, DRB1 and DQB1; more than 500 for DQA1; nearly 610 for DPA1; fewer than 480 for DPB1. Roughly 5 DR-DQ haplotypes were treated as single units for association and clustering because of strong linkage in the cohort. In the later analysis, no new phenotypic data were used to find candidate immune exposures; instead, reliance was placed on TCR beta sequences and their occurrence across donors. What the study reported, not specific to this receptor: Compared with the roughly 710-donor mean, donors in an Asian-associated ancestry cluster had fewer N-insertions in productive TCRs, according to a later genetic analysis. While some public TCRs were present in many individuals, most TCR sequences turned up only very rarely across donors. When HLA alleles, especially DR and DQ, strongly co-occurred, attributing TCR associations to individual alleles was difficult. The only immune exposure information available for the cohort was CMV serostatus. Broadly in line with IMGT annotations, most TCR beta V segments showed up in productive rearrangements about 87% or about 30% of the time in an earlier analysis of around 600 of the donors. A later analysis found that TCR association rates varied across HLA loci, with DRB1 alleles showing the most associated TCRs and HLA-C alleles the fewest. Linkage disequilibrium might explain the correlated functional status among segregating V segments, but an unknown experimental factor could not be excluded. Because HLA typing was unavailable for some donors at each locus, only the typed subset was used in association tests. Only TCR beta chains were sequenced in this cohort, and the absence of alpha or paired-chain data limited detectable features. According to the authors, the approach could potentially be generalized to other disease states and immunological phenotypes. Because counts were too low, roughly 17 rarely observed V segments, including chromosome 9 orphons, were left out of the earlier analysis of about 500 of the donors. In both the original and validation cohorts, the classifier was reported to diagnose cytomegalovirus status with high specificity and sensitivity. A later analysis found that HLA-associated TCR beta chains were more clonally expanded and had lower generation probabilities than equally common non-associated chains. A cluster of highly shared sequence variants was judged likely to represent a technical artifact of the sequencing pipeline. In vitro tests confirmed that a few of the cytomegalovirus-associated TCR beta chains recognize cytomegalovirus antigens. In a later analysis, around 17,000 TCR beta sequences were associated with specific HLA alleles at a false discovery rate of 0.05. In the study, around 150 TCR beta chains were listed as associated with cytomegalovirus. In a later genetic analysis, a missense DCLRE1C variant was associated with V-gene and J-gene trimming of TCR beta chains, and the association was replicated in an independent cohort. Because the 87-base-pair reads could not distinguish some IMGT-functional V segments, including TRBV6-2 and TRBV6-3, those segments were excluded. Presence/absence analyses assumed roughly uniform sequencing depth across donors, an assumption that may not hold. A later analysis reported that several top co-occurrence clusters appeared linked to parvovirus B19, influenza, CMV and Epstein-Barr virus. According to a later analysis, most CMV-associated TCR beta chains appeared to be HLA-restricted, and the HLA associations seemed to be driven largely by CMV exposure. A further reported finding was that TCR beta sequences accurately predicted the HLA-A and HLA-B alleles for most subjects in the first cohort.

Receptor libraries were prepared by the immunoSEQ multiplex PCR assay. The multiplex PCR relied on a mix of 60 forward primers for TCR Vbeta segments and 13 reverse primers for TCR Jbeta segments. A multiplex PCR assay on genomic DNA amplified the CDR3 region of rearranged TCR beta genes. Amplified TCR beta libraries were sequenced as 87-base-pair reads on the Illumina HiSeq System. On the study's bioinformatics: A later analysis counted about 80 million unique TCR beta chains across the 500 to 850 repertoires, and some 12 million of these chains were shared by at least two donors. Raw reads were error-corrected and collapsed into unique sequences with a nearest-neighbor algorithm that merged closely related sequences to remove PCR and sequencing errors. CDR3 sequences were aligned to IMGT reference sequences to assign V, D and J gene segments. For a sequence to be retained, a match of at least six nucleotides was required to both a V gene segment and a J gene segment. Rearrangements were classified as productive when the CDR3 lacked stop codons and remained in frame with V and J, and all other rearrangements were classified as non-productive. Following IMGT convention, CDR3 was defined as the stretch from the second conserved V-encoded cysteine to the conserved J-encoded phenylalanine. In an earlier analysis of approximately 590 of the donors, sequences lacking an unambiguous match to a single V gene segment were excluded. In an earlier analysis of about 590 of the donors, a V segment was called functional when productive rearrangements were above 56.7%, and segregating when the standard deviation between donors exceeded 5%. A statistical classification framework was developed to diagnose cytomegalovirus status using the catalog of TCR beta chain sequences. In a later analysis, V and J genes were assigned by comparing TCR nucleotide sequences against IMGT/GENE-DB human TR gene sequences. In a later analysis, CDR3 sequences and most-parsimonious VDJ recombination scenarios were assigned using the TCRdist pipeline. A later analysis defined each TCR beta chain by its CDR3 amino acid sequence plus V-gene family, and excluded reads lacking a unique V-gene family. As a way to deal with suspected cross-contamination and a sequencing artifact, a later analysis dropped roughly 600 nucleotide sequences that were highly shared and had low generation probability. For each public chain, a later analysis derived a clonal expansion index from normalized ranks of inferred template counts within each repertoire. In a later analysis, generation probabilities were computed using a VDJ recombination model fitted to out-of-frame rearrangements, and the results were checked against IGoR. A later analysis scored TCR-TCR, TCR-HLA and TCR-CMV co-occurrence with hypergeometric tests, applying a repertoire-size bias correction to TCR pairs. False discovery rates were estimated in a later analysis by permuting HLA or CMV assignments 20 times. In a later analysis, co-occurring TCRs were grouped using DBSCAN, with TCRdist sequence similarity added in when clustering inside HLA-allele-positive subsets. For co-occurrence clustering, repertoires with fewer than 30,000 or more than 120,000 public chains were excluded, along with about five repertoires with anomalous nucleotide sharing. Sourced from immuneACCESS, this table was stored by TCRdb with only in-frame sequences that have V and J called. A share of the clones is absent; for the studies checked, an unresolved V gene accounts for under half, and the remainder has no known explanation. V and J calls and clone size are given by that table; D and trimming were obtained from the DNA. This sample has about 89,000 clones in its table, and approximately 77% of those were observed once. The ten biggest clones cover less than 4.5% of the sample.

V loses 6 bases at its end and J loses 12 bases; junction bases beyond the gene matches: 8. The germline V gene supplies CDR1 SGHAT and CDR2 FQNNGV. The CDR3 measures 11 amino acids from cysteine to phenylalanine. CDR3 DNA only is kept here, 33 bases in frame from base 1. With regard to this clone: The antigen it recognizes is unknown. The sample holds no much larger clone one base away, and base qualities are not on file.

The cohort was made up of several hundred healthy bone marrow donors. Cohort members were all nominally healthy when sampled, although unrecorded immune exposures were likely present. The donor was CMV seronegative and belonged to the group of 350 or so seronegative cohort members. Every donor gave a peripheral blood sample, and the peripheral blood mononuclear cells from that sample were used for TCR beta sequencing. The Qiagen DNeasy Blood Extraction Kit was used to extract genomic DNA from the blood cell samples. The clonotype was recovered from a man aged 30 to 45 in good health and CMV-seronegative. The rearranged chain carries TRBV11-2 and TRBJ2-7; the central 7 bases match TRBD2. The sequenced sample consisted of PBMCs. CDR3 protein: CASSQLATRYF. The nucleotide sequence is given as TGTGCCAGCAGTCAACTAGCGACTCGGTACTTC.